Shown below are 27 T cell receptor beta chains from a single sample sequenced in a study of blood T cells in healthy people across ages. Using a J-beta primer mix together with a sample-barcoded 5' primer, a second PCR was run for about 6 to 11 cycles. From the 5' RACE reads, TCRdb called clonotypes with MiXCR, one entry per CDR3 protein. The sample gives approximately 960,000 distinct CDR3 sequences, about 27% of which show up once; roughly a tenth is in the top ten. The data were also submitted as part of a second study, on T cells of mothers and their children.

Sequencing was carried out using blood. All receptors derive from a woman between 40 and 50 years old in good health.

This clonotype was picked up a small number of times. The chain links TRBV7-2 to TRBJ2-5; D is possibly TRBD1 (5 bases). This CDR3 has 15 residues. CDR1 and CDR2 (germline): SGHTA, FQGNSA. Between the trimmed V and J ends, which lost 2 bases and 3 bases, there was a span of 13 bases. The CDR3 spells CASSLYQGAKETQYF. CDR3 bases: TGTGCCAGCAGCTTATATCAAGGGGCCAAAGAGACCCAGTACTTC.

This clonotype was seen at least ten times. The rearrangement links TRBV7-2 to TRBJ2-5, with D maybe TRBD2 (6 bases). The CDR3 extends over 17 amino acids. V was trimmed by 4 bases and J by 5 bases, leaving 23 bases between them. Germline loops: CDR1 SGHTA, CDR2 FQGNSA. The CDR3 reads CASSSGRQGRVGETQYF. The CDR3 DNA follows: TGTGCCAGCAGCTCAGGGAGGCAGGGCAGGGTCGGGGAGACCCAGTACTTC.

This clonotype has at least ten counts. J is TRBJ2-7 and V is TRBV29-1; the D is unclear. V was trimmed by 5 bases and J by 2 bases, leaving 7 bases between them. Germline loops: CDR1 SQVTM, CDR2 ANQGSEA. CDR3 length equals 11 residues. The CDR3 here is CSVLLAYEQYF. The CDR3 nucleotides are TGCAGCGTTCTTCTAGCCTACGAGCAGTACTTC.

This sequence joins TRBV21-1 and TRBJ1-2; the table's D call TRBD1 went unverified against the DNA. TRBV21-1 is a pseudogene locus. The CDR3 loop spans 14 amino acids. The CDR3 region is CASSKGVGGIGYTF. In DNA, the CDR3 is TGTGCCAGCAGCAAAGGGGTCGGGGGGATAGGCTACACCTTC.

This chain links TRBV20-1 with TRBJ2-3, with 11 nucleotides matching TRBD2. Losses at the gene ends were 8 bases for V and 9 bases for J; bases not matched to a gene: 16. This CDR3 comprises 15 residues. Germline CDR1 DFQATT, CDR2 SNEGSKA (reference sequence). In DNA form, the CDR3 reads TGCAGTACTATAGCGGGGGGGCCAGCGAGAGCCACGCAGTATTTT. Protein sequence: CSTIAGGPARATQYF.

The V call is TRBV7-2, the J call TRBJ2-2, with 7 bases identical to TRBD1. The ends lost 4 bases at V and 4 bases at J; junction bases unmatched: 6. Germline-derived CDR1 and CDR2 are SGHTA and FQGNSA. The CDR3 runs 15 residues. DNA of the CDR3: TGTGCCAGCAGCTCAAAGGACAGGCGCACCGGGGAGCTGTTTTTT. Translation gives CASSSKDRRTGELFF.

Comment on this clonotype: A much larger clone is a single base away; this may be a read error. Because the CDR3 is missing its conserved closing phenylalanine or tryptophan, this is likely a read error. The chain links TRBV12-3 or TRBV12-4 to TRBJ2-5, with 12 bases that match TRBD2. This CDR3 contains 14 residues. Unmatched junction bases numbered 6, after V lost 6 bases and J lost 7 bases. CDR3 sequence: CASRTTSGGGTQYC. In nucleotides, the CDR3 is TGTGCCAGCAGAACGACTAGCGGGGGAGGGACCCAGTACTGC.

V usage is TRBV24-1 and J usage is TRBJ2-3; D is perhaps TRBD2 (6 bases). V was shortened by 3 bases and J by 3 bases, with 12 bases between the two germline ends. The CDR3 runs to 15 residues. Germline V CDR1 and CDR2: KGHDR, SFDVKD. The CDR3 reads CATSDKTGGTDTQYF. CDR3 DNA sequence: TGTGCCACCAGTGATAAGACTGGAGGGACAGATACGCAGTATTTT.

This chain uses TRBV6-6 with TRBJ2-7, with 7 bases lining up with TRBD1. The J call may be faulty, since TRBJ2-5 better matches the DNA end. Germline loops: CDR1 MNHNY, CDR2 SVGAGI (reference sequence). CDR3 length: 16 amino acids. The CDR3 bases are TGTGCCAGGAGAGGCGACAGGGCCAAAAGAGGGGAGACCCAGTACTTC. It specifies CARRGDRAKRGETQYF.

The chain links TRBV12-3 or TRBV12-4 to TRBJ1-2; the match to TRBD1 covers 10 bases. V gave up 6 bases and J gave up 3 bases; unmatched junction bases: 10. CDR3 size: 16 residues. The CDR3 sequence is CASRDGGTGDDYGYTF. The CDR3 region has the DNA TGTGCCAGCAGGGACGGGGGGACAGGGGATGACTATGGCTACACCTTC.

The chain recombines TRBV9 with TRBJ1-1; TRBD1 might be the D (6 bases). This CDR3 comprises 13 residues. Germline values: CDR1 SGDLS, CDR2 YYNGEE. The V end was cut by 4 bases, the J end by 6 bases, with 13 bases between. CDR3 bases: TGTGCCAGCAGCCCAGTCAGGGGAGCTGAAGCTTTCTTT. It specifies CASSPVRGAEAFF.

The chain has TRBV4-3 and TRBJ2-3; either TRBD1 or TRBD2 may fit D (5 bases each). Germline V gene data show CDR1 as LGHNA and CDR2 as YSLEER. The CDR3 is 20 residues long. Deletions cut 0 bases from V and 0 bases from J, with 22 bases between. This CDR3 is CASSQDVVVTGRSSTDTQYF. The CDR3 DNA follows: TGCGCCAGCAGCCAAGATGTGGTGGTTACGGGGCGCTCTAGCACAGATACGCAGTATTTT.

This clonotype has only a few counts. The rearrangement links TRBV7-2 to TRBJ1-2; D is unclear. The CDR3 is 12 residues long. V was pared by 4 bases and J by 6 bases, with 9 bases between. Germline loops: CDR1 SGHTA, CDR2 FQGNSA. For the CDR3, the DNA is TGTGCCAGCAGCTGGTATACGGATGGCTACACCTTC. This gives the protein CASSWYTDGYTF. Full variable domain (rest looked up from reference TRBV7-2 and TRBJ1-2): GAGVSQSPSNKVTEKGKDVELRCDPISGHTALYWYRQSLGQGLEFLIYFQGNSAPDKSGLPSDRFSAERTGGSVSTLTIQRTQQEDSAVYLCASSWYTDGYTFGSGTRLTVV.

The chain employs TRBV4-1 and TRBJ2-2, with D perhaps given as TRBD1 or TRBD2 (5 bases each). V lost 1 base and J lost 0, with 12 bases in between. The CDR3 consists of 17 residues. The germline CDR1 and CDR2 sequences are MGHRA and YSYEKL. This CDR3 reads CASSQGGRDANTGELFF. CDR3 nucleotides: TGCGCCAGCAGCCAAGGGGGTAGGGACGCGAACACCGGGGAGCTGTTTTTT.

This clonotype has just a few counts. The chain combines TRBV4-3 with TRBJ2-1; TRBD2 might be the D (5 bases). CDR3 length: 13 amino acids. Germline V gene data show CDR1 as LGHNA and CDR2 as YSLEER. The V and J ends lost 0 bases and 9 bases respectively, with 9 bases between them. The CDR3 sequence is CASSQDPSGEQFF. CDR3 DNA sequence: TGCGCCAGCAGCCAAGATCCGAGCGGTGAGCAGTTCTTC.

The rearrangement links TRBV7-8 to TRBJ2-5; 8 bases match TRBD1. Germline CDR1 SGHVS, CDR2 FQNEAQ. This CDR3 comprises 16 residues. The J segment lost 2 bases and the V segment lost 5 bases, leaving 10 bases of the junction unmatched. The CDR3, as DNA: TGTGCCAGCAGCATCCGGACAGGGTGGACACAAGAGACCCAGTACTTC. It yields the protein CASSIRTGWTQETQYF. Full variable domain (missing parts from reference TRBV7-8 and TRBJ2-5): GAGVSQSPRYKVAKRGQDVALRCDPISGHVSLFWYQQALGQGPEFLTYFQNEAQLDKSGLPSDRFFAERPEGSVSTLKIQRTQQEDSAVYLCASSIRTGWTQETQYFGPGTRLLVL.

In its sample, this clonotype was seen once. The CDR3 DNA reads TGTGCCAGCAGTTCGCACAGGGGGCGAGAGACCCAGTACTTC. It yields the protein CASSSHRGRETQYF. This chain joins TRBV28 and TRBJ2-5; 9 nucleotides agree with TRBD1. This CDR3 contains 14 residues. Germline-derived CDR1 and CDR2 are MDHEN and SYDVKM. The V segment lost 4 bases and the J segment 4 bases; nucleotides outside the gene matches: 4.

Remarks on this clonotype: It may be a read error: a sequence one base away is much more abundant. The genes are TRBV6-4 and TRBJ2-1; 7 bases match TRBD1. TRBJ2-7 explains the end of the DNA better; the J call may be wrong. CDR3 length equals 15 residues. Germline lookup yields CDR1 MRHNA and CDR2 SNTAGT. The CDR3 nucleotides are TGTGCCAGCAGTGAGTTAGGGGGCGACTACAATGAGCAGTACTTC. This encodes CASSELGGDYNEQYF.

This clonotype came up many times. The rearrangement links TRBV28 to TRBJ2-7; weak D call: TRBD2 (6 bases). Germline CDR1 reads MDHEN; CDR2 reads SYDVKM. Trimming pared 7 bases from V and 0 bases from J, leaving 10 bases between. CDR3 size: 13 residues. The CDR3 loop reads CASKAGNSYEQYF. The CDR3 coding sequence is TGTGCCAGCAAAGCGGGTAACTCCTACGAGCAGTACTTC.

A remark on this clonotype: Mismatch with germline at one junction end may stem from a read error. The chain has TRBV29-1 and TRBJ2-3, with no clear D. The CDR3 covers 15 residues. Germline V gives CDR1 SQVTM, CDR2 ANQGSEA. CDR3 region: CSVEFDFHSTDTQYF. In DNA form, the CDR3 reads TGCAGCGTTGAATTCGATTTTCATAGCACAGACACGCAGTATTTT.

A few counts support this clonotype. The junction shows a germline mismatch at one end, possibly a read error. This chain connects TRBV28 to TRBJ2-7, with TRBD2 identical over 8 bases. From germline, CDR1 is MDHEN and CDR2 SYDVKM. CDR3 length: 15 amino acids. The CDR3 nucleotides read TGTGCCGGCAGTTTCCGAGGGGGGGGACTAGTCGAGCAGTACTTC. Translating it yields CAGSFRGGGLVEQYF.

The chain uses TRBV7-2 and TRBJ1-1; no clear D gene. Germline values: CDR1 SGHTA, CDR2 FQGNSA. V was clipped by 5 bases and J by 3 bases, with 10 bases between them. This CDR3 region has 13 residues. Written as DNA, the CDR3 is TGTGCCAGCAGCCCACAGTGGTACACTGAAGCTTTCTTT. This codes for CASSPQWYTEAFF.

This chain links TRBV24-1 with TRBJ2-5, with D perhaps matching TRBD1 or TRBD2 (6 bases each). Germline loops: CDR1 KGHDR, CDR2 SFDVKD. The CDR3 sequence is 16 residues long. V lost 2 bases and J 1 base, leaving 13 bases between the germline ends. The CDR3 loop is CATSDYRGGRQETQYF. CDR3 in DNA: TGTGCCACCAGTGATTACAGAGGGGGGCGCCAAGAGACCCAGTACTTC.

This clonotype has a handful of counts. This sequence may be a read error, since a much larger clone differs from it by one base. This chain links TRBV20-1 with TRBJ2-6, with a tentative D call TRBD1 (7 bases). Trimming removed 7 bases from V and 4 bases from J, with 17 bases in between. Germline V gene sequence: CDR1 DFQATT, CDR2 SNEGSKA (reference sequence). The CDR3 length is 15 residues. In DNA form, the CDR3 reads TGCAGTGTTACGTCCCCAGGGGGGGGGGCCAACGTCCTGACTTTC. Protein sequence: CSVTSPGGGANVLTF.

Note on this clonotype: One junction end disagrees with the germline gene, perhaps due to a read error. The gene calls are TRBV18 and TRBJ2-3, with 12 nucleotides matching TRBD2. This CDR3 spans 15 amino acids. The V gene's germline CDR1 is KGHSH and CDR2 LQKENI. This CDR3 is CASSPGLAGTGTQYF. CDR3 nucleotide sequence: TGTGCCAGCTCACCCGGACTAGCGGGAACAGGTACGCAGTATTTT.

This clonotype was seen a few times. V is TRBV12-3 or TRBV12-4 and J is TRBJ2-3; 8 nucleotides agree with TRBD1. CDR3 length: 15 residues. J was trimmed by 2 bases and V by 4 bases; bases with no gene match: 5. The CDR3 protein is CASSWTGTPTDTQYF. The CDR3 DNA sequence: TGTGCCAGCAGTTGGACAGGGACACCCACAGATACGCAGTATTTT.

This clonotype was seen a few times. One end of the junction is discordant with germline, which a read error may explain. The CDR3 sequence: CASSLDQGVGNEQFF. CDR3 DNA sequence: TGTGCTAGCAGCTTAGACCAGGGCGTCGGTAATGAGCAGTTCTTC. This rearrangement joins TRBV7-7 to TRBJ2-1, with a tentative D call TRBD1 (5 bases). The CDR3 has 15 residues. Germline CDR1 reads SSHAT; CDR2 reads FNYEAQ (reference sequence).